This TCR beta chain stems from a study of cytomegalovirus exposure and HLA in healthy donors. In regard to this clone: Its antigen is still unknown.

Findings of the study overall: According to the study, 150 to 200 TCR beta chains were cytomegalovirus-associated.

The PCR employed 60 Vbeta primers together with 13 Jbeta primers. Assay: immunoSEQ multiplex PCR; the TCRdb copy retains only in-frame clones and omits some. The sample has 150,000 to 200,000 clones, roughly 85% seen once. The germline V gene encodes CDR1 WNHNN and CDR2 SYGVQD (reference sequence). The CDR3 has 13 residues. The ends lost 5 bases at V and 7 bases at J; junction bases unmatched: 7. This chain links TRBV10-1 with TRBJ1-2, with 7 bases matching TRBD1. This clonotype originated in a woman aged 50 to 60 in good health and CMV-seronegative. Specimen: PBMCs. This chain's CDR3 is CASSRDSTSGYTF. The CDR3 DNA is TGCGCCAGCAGTAGGGACAGCACGAGTGGCTACACCTTC.